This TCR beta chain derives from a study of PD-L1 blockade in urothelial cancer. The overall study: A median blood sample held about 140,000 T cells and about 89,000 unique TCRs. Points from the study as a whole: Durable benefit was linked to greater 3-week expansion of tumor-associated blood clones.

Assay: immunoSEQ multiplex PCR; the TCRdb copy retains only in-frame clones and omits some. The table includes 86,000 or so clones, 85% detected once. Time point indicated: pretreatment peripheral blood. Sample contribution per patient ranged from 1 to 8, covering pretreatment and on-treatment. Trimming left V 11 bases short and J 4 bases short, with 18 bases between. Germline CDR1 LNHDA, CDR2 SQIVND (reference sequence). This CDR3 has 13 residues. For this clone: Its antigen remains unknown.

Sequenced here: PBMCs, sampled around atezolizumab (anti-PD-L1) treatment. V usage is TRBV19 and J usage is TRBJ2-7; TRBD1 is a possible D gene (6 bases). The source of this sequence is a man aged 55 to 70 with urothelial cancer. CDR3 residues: CASQQGLGYEQYF. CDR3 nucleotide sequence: TGTGCCTCTCAACAGGGATTAGGGTACGAGCAGTACTTC.